These 10 T cell receptor beta chains were sequenced from one sample in a study of T cells after yellow fever vaccination. MiXCR, run by TCRdb on the 5' RACE reads, gives a single entry per CDR3 protein. The sample records some 54,000 distinct CDR3 sequences, about 6.6% being singletons. The material was CD8+ T cells not binding an NS4B(214-222) dextramer, sorted from PBMCs, obtained about 41 days after the first yellow fever vaccination. The receptors here all came from a man younger than 35 who received the YFV17D yellow fever vaccine.

This clonotype was observed a few times. The V call is TRBV5-1, the J call TRBJ1-1; 9 positions match TRBD1. CDR1 and CDR2 from the germline V gene are SGHRS and YFSETQ. CDR3 length: 14 amino acids. The V and J ends lost 4 bases and 3 bases, in that order; junction bases with no gene match: 4. In nucleotides, the CDR3 is TGCGCCAGCAGCAGGACAGGGGAGTACACTGAAGCTTTCTTT. As protein: CASSRTGEYTEAFF.

This chain joins TRBV4-3 and TRBJ1-2, with D perhaps TRBD1 (5 bases). Germline V gene data show CDR1 as LGHNA and CDR2 as YSLEER. The CDR3 covers 16 residues. With 0 bases removed from V and 1 base from J, the gap between germline ends came to 12 bases. The CDR3 DNA sequence: TGCGCCAGCAGCCAAGATTCGGGGCTAGGTAACTATGGCTACACCTTC. Its translation: CASSQDSGLGNYGYTF.

This clonotype occurred many times. The chain couples TRBV29-1 to TRBJ2-1; D perhaps matches TRBD2 (6 bases). CDR3 length: 13 residues. V was cut by 8 bases and J by 3 bases, with 14 bases left in between. CDR1 and CDR2 from the germline V gene are SQVTM and ANQGSEA. The chain's CDR3 is CSTCKAGYNEQFF. The CDR3 DNA follows: TGCAGCACCTGTAAAGCGGGCTACAATGAGCAGTTCTTC.

The sample holds many counts of this clonotype. The V call is TRBV4-3, the J call TRBJ2-3; 11 nucleotides agree with TRBD2. The germline V gene encodes CDR1 LGHNA and CDR2 YSLEER. The CDR3 is 17 amino acids. V shed 1 base, J shed 2 bases, and the junction held 5 bases outside the gene matches. CDR3 protein: CASSQVLAGAFTDTQYF. The DNA for the CDR3 is TGCGCCAGCAGCCAAGTACTAGCGGGGGCCTTCACAGATACGCAGTATTTT.

This clonotype was observed at least ten times. The chain carries TRBV7-8 and TRBJ1-1, with D hard to call. The CDR3 spans 14 residues. V lost 5 bases and J 4 bases, leaving 14 bases between the germline ends. Per germline, CDR1 SGHVS and CDR2 FQNEAQ. The CDR3 DNA reads TGTGCCAGCAGCCCATACAGCCGGAGCACTGAAGCTTTCTTT. Its protein product is CASSPYSRSTEAFF.

On this clonotype: It may be a read error: a sequence one base away is much more abundant. The CDR3 DNA reads as TGTGCCAGTAGTTTCAGGCGCACCGGGGAGCTGTTTTTT. Amino acids: CASSFRRTGELFF. V gene TRBV19 combines with J gene TRBJ2-2; no firm D call. The ends were cut back, 5 bases at V and 4 bases at J, with 8 bases in the middle. This CDR3 spans 13 amino acids. Germline CDR1 LNHDA, CDR2 SQIVND (reference sequence).

This clonotype was seen at least ten times. V usage is TRBV7-6 and J usage is TRBJ2-1; D not resolved. The germline V gene encodes CDR1 SGHVS and CDR2 FNYEAQ. V lost 5 bases to trimming and J lost 0 bases, with 14 bases between them. The CDR3 is 16 amino acids. CDR3 sequence (DNA): TGTGCCAGCAGCCCACAACCAATGAGCTCCTACAATGAGCAGTTCTTC. Residues: CASSPQPMSSYNEQFF.

This clonotype was seen ten or more times. The gene calls are TRBV7-9 and TRBJ1-4; a possible D gene is TRBD1 (5 bases). CDR3 size: 17 residues. Trimming left V 5 bases short and J 6 bases short, with 22 bases between. CDR1 SEHNR and CDR2 FQNEAQ come from the germline V gene (reference sequence). The CDR3 sequence: CASSASPPTESYEKLFF. DNA of the CDR3: TGTGCCAGCAGCGCCTCCCCTCCGACAGAATCGTATGAAAAACTGTTTTTT.

This clonotype occurred many times. V and J are TRBV12-3 or TRBV12-4 and TRBJ1-2; possible D gene TRBD1, 5 bases. This CDR3 is 14 amino acids long. V lost 7 bases, J lost 6 bases, and 18 bases lay in between. The CDR3 DNA is TGTGCCAGCAAACCGGGGCCGATGGGGGATGGCTACACCTTC. Translated: CASKPGPMGDGYTF.

This clonotype was detected ten times or more. J is TRBJ2-2 and V is TRBV9, with D tentatively TRBD1 (5 bases). Trimming removed 3 bases from V and 0 bases from J, with 12 bases in between. Germline V gene data show CDR1 as SGDLS and CDR2 as YYNGEE. This CDR3 is built from 16 residues. The CDR3, as DNA: TGTGCCAGCAGCGGACCTACAGGAACGAACACCGGGGAGCTGTTTTTT. Its translation: CASSGPTGTNTGELFF.